This T cell receptor beta chain was sequenced for a study of T cells after yellow fever vaccination. A single record per CDR3 protein comes from TCRdb applying MiXCR to the 5' RACE reads. The table includes under 150,000 distinct CDR3 sequences, approximately 7.7% detected once. This CDR3 spans 17 amino acids. J gave up 4 bases and V 5 bases, and 12 bases lay outside the gene matches. Germline-derived CDR1 and CDR2 are SGHTA and FQGNSA. Ten or more counts support this clonotype. Here the sequenced sample was CD4+ T cells sorted from PBMCs, taken 5 days after the yellow fever booster vaccination. V gene TRBV7-2 combines with J gene TRBJ2-1, with 9 bases that match TRBD2. The origin of this receptor is a man between 25 and 39 years old who received the YFV17D yellow fever vaccine. The CDR3: CASSILSGRIKYNEQFF. The CDR3, as DNA: TGTGCCAGCAGCATACTAAGCGGGAGGATAAAATACAATGAGCAGTTCTTC.